One and the same sample provided the 11 T cell receptor beta chains below, sequenced in a study of cytomegalovirus exposure and HLA in healthy donors (dated by TCRdb to 2017 to 2019). Library preparation was by the immunoSEQ multiplex PCR assay. The multiplex PCR relied on a mix of 60 forward primers for TCR Vbeta segments and 13 reverse primers for TCR Jbeta segments. This immuneACCESS table, as held by TCRdb, lists in-frame sequences with V and J called but not all clones. Of the missing ones, under half trace to an unresolved V gene in checked studies; the others have no known cause. The sample has around 200,000 clones on record, around 86% of them singletons. Roughly 1.5% of the sample is in the top ten clones. The sample was PBMCs. All receptors come from a man between 50 and 59 years old in good health and CMV-seronegative.

The chain uses TRBV7-9 and TRBJ1-2, with D maybe TRBD1 (5 bases). The V and J ends lost 3 bases and 5 bases respectively, with 10 bases between them. Germline-derived CDR1 and CDR2 are SEHNR and FQNEAQ (reference sequence). This CDR3 comprises 13 residues. CDR3 region: CASSFGTPYGYTF. CDR3 sequence (DNA): TGTGCCAGCAGCTTCGGGACTCCTTATGGCTACACCTTC.

The chain recombines TRBV6-5 with TRBJ1-3, with TRBD1 as a possible D gene (5 bases). CDR1 is MNHEY and CDR2 is SVGAGI in the germline V gene. Trimming removed 8 bases at V and 1 base at J, with 9 bases between. CDR3 length: 13 residues. As DNA, the CDR3 is TGTGCCAGCTCAAGGGGATCTGGAAACACCATATATTTT. Translated: CASSRGSGNTIYF.

The V and J genes are TRBV7-8 and TRBJ1-4; tentatively, D is TRBD1 (6 bases). The CDR3 loop spans 15 amino acids. The germline gives CDR1 SGHVS, CDR2 FQNEAQ. V dropped 6 bases and J dropped 2 bases, with 13 bases sitting between them. Written as DNA, the CDR3 is TGTGCCAGCAGGGTAAACAGGGCCACTAATGAAAAACTGTTTTTT. Translating gives CASRVNRATNEKLFF. The whole variable domain, filled in from reference TRBV7-8 and TRBJ1-4, reads GAGVSQSPRYKVAKRGQDVALRCDPISGHVSLFWYQQALGQGPEFLTYFQNEAQLDKSGLPSDRFFAERPEGSVSTLKIQRTQQEDSAVYLCASRVNRATNEKLFFGSGTQLSVL.

The V and J genes are TRBV10-3 and TRBJ2-5; 7 bases align to TRBD1. Germline V gene lookup returns CDR1 ENHRY and CDR2 SYGVKD. J lost 1 base, V lost 6 bases, and 8 bases had no gene match. This CDR3 comprises 15 residues. In DNA, the CDR3 is TGTGCCATCAGCAGGGGACAGACAAGCCAAGAGACCCAGTACTTC. Protein: CAISRGQTSQETQYF.

V and J are TRBV11-2 and TRBJ1-3; TRBD1 is a possible D gene (5 bases). V gave up 5 bases and J gave up 4 bases, with 6 bases separating them. Looked up from germline, CDR1 is SGHAT and CDR2 is FQNNGV. This CDR3 is 12 amino acids long. CDR3 residues: CASSAGGNTIYF. As DNA, the CDR3 is TGTGCCAGCAGCGCAGGGGGAAACACCATATATTTT.

This clone has only a few counts. The chain carries TRBV6-6 and TRBJ1-1; 9 nucleotides match TRBD1. There are 14 residues in the CDR3. V gave up 4 bases and J gave up 2 bases; unmatched junction bases: 2. The V gene's germline CDR1 is MNHNY and CDR2 SVGAGI (reference sequence). The DNA for the CDR3 is TGTGCCAGCAGTTTGGGACAGGGAAACACTGAAGCTTTCTTT. Protein sequence: CASSLGQGNTEAFF.

This sequence joins TRBV30 and TRBJ1-5, with 8 bases lining up with TRBD1. The trim removed 0 bases at V and 0 bases at J, leaving 4 bases unmatched. The CDR3 sequence is 16 residues long. Germline V gene sequence: CDR1 GTSNPN, CDR2 SVGIG (reference sequence). The chain's CDR3 is CAWSVGQGYSNQPQHF. CDR3 nucleotides: TGTGCCTGGAGTGTCGGACAGGGCTATAGCAATCAGCCCCAGCATTTT.

CDR3 region: CASSPGWWNTEAFF. The CDR3 coding sequence is TGTGCCAGCAGTCCCGGGTGGTGGAACACTGAAGCTTTCTTT. The chain employs TRBV7-2 and TRBJ1-1; no firm D call. V was shortened by 6 bases and J by 1 base, with 12 bases between the two germline ends. Per the germline V gene, CDR1 is SGHTA and CDR2 is FQGNSA. The length of the CDR3 is 14 residues.

The rearrangement uses TRBV30 and TRBJ2-2; 11 bases are a match to TRBD2. Germline lookup yields CDR1 GTSNPN and CDR2 SVGIG (reference sequence). There are 15 residues in the CDR3. Trimming cost V 5 bases and J 2 bases; bases outside gene matches: 4. DNA of the CDR3: TGTGCCTGGCCGGGACTAGCGGCCAACACCGGGGAGCTGTTTTTT. This encodes CAWPGLAANTGELFF.

The V gene is TRBV4-2, the J gene TRBJ2-1; 10 nucleotides line up with TRBD2. Germline trimming cut 4 bases from V and 6 bases from J; bases unmatched to any gene: 9. The germline V gene encodes CDR1 LGHNA and CDR2 YNFKEQ. The CDR3 is made up of 16 amino acids. This CDR3 reads CASSLRGLAGVNEQFF. For the CDR3, the DNA is TGTGCCAGCAGCCTAAGAGGCCTAGCGGGAGTCAATGAGCAGTTCTTC.

This clone turned up a few times. The V and J genes are TRBV30 and TRBJ2-7; D perhaps matches TRBD2 (5 bases). V was shortened by 5 bases and J by 1 base, with 9 bases between the two germline ends. Germline CDR1 reads GTSNPN; CDR2 reads SVGIG (reference sequence). This CDR3 has 12 residues. The CDR3 sequence: CAWSRVSYEQYF. As DNA, the CDR3 is TGTGCCTGGTCGAGGGTGTCCTACGAGCAGTACTTC.